This entry lists 29 T cell receptor beta chains sequenced from one sample in a study of T-cell memory formation after mild COVID-19. TCRdb ran MiXCR on the 5' RACE reads and lists one entry per CDR3 protein. Found here are around 300,000 distinct CDR3 sequences, approximately 8% of them singletons; the top ten hold about 20%. Material: PBMCs or a T cell subset sorted from them (not recorded which). The receptors derive from a man younger than 30 who had mild COVID-19 (a few samples of this study predate the infection). Cell type and time point are not known.

The chain has TRBV20-1 and TRBJ1-2; 9 bases are shared with TRBD1. This CDR3 has 15 amino acids. With V trimmed by 3 bases and J by 8 bases, 13 bases remained unmatched. The germline CDR1 and CDR2 sequences are DFQATT and SNEGSKA (reference sequence). CDR3 sequence: CSASGTGFGDVGYTF. The CDR3 DNA sequence: TGCAGTGCTAGCGGGACAGGGTTTGGGGACGTAGGCTACACCTTC.

The chain carries TRBV7-2 and TRBJ2-6; 7 bases are a match to TRBD1. The CDR3 is 19 residues long. V gave up 2 bases and J gave up 0 bases; unmatched junction bases: 10. CDR1 is SGHTA, CDR2 FQGNSA, per germline. This chain's CDR3 is CASSLWVDRAISGANVLTF. As DNA, the CDR3 is TGTGCCAGCAGCTTATGGGTTGACAGGGCAATCTCTGGGGCCAACGTCCTGACTTTC.

The chain uses TRBV7-6 and TRBJ2-1; D unclear. V was cut by 0 bases and J by 0 bases, with 15 bases left in between. CDR1 is SGHVS, CDR2 FNYEAQ, per germline. CDR3 length: 18 amino acids. In DNA, the CDR3 is TGTGCCAGCAGCTTAGCGTCTGCCCCTCCTAGCTCCTACAATGAGCAGTTCTTC. Its translation is CASSLASAPPSSYNEQFF.

The sample holds one count of this clonotype. The CDR3: CASSLFGNDYEQYV. DNA of the CDR3: TGTGCCAGCAGCTTGTTTGGAAATGATTACGAGCAGTACGTC. The rearrangement joins TRBV5-6 to TRBJ2-7; unclear D gene. V lost 1 base, J lost 4 bases, and 12 bases lay in between. Germline V CDR1 and CDR2: SGHDT, YYEEEE. This CDR3 has 14 amino acids.

There are many counts of this clonotype. The chain is built from TRBV20-1 and TRBJ1-4; D gene unclear. The germline gives CDR1 DFQATT, CDR2 SNEGSKA (reference sequence). The CDR3 sequence is 13 residues long. Trimming pared 3 bases from V and 11 bases from J, leaving 16 bases between. The DNA of the CDR3 is TGCAGTGCTAGTGATGTCCGCTCACGGAAACTGTTTTTT. This codes for CSASDVRSRKLFF.

The gene calls are TRBV20-1 and TRBJ2-4; 12 nucleotides agree with TRBD1. CDR3 size: 14 residues. Germline trimming cut 6 bases from V and 6 bases from J; bases unmatched to any gene: 6. CDR1 is DFQATT and CDR2 is SNEGSKA in the germline V gene (reference sequence). CDR3: CSAPGTGGRNIQYF. The CDR3 DNA is TGCAGTGCCCCTGGGACAGGGGGCAGAAACATTCAGTACTTC.

This chain uses TRBV12-3 or TRBV12-4 with TRBJ2-5; tentative D call: TRBD1 (5 bases). The CDR3 consists of 14 residues. V lost 5 bases to trimming and J lost 5 bases, with 15 bases between them. The CDR3 sequence: CASSGRWGSETQYF. The CDR3 DNA reads as TGTGCCAGCAGTGGAAGATGGGGCTCCGAGACCCAGTACTTC.

V gene TRBV7-2 combines with J gene TRBJ2-7; D possibly corresponds to TRBD1 (6 bases). Between the trimmed V and J ends, which lost 2 bases and 0 bases, there was a span of 20 bases. This CDR3 is built from 18 residues. Germline V gene sequence: CDR1 SGHTA, CDR2 FQGNSA. Here the CDR3 DNA reads TGTGCCAGCAGCTTATACGCCGGTGCAGGGGCTCCCTCCTACGAGCAGTACGTC. Translating it yields CASSLYAGAGAPSYEQYV.

In its sample, this clonotype was seen a few times. V gene TRBV11-2 combines with J gene TRBJ2-7; perhaps D is TRBD1 or TRBD2 (5 bases each). Per the germline V gene, CDR1 is SGHAT and CDR2 is FQNNGV. The CDR3 contains 15 residues. Trimming stripped 5 bases from V and 2 bases from J, with 16 bases between. CDR3 coding DNA: TGTGCCAGCAGCCCTCTAGGGACCGTGGCCTACGAGCAGTACTTC. Protein sequence: CASSPLGTVAYEQYF.

This clonotype showed up just a few times. The rearrangement links TRBV5-4 to TRBJ2-1, with D hard to call. CDR1 SGHNT and CDR2 YYREEE come from the germline V gene (reference sequence). The V and J ends lost 1 base and 1 base respectively, with 9 bases between them. CDR3 size: 15 residues. DNA of the CDR3: TGTGCCAGCAGCTTGACTGACTCTTCCTACAATGAGCAGTTCTTC. Amino acids: CASSLTDSSYNEQFF.

The chain employs TRBV23-1 and TRBJ1-6; tentatively, D is TRBD1 (6 bases). TRBV23-1 is treated as an ORF (open reading frame) with a function not yet certain. The CDR3 length is 17 residues. V was clipped by 0 bases and J by 5 bases, with 14 bases between them. The CDR3 DNA reads as TGCGCCAGCAGTCAATCTCACGAGCCAGGGGATAATTCACCCCTCCACTTT. Protein product: CASSQSHEPGDNSPLHF.

Only a few counts were recorded for this clonotype. The V and J genes are TRBV12-3 or TRBV12-4 and TRBJ2-3, with TRBD2 identical over 7 bases. V shed 5 bases and J 2 bases; nucleotides not matched to a gene: 7. The CDR3 is 15 residues long. CDR3 coding DNA: TGTGCCAGCAGTCCTACTAGCGCCTACACAGATACGCAGTATTTT. It yields the protein CASSPTSAYTDTQYF.

The V call is TRBV15, the J call TRBJ2-4; D is perhaps TRBD1 or TRBD2 (5 bases each). Trimming cost V 3 bases and J 6 bases, with 12 bases left between them. CDR3 length equals 14 residues. Germline lookup yields CDR1 LNHNV and CDR2 YYDKDF (reference sequence). The CDR3 DNA sequence: TGTGCCACCAGCAGGGACGGTGGGGGAAACATTCAGTACTTC. Translating gives CATSRDGGGNIQYF.

Many counts were recorded for this clonotype. The rearrangement uses TRBV12-3 or TRBV12-4 and TRBJ2-3; 10 bases align to TRBD2. V shed 6 bases, J shed 0 bases, and the junction held 3 bases outside the gene matches. This CDR3 is 15 amino acids long. CDR3 in amino acids: CASSPSGGSTDTQYF. DNA for the CDR3: TGTGCCAGCAGCCCTAGCGGGGGTAGCACAGATACGCAGTATTTT.

In its sample, this clonotype was seen a few times. The V call is TRBV9, the J call TRBJ1-4, with D possibly matching TRBD1 (5 bases). The germline gives CDR1 SGDLS, CDR2 YYNGEE. CDR3 size: 15 residues. The V and J ends lost 0 bases and 5 bases respectively, with 11 bases between them. The CDR3 DNA reads as TGTGCCAGCAGCGTAGCCACAGGAAAAAATGAAAAACTGTTTTTT. Translated, it gives CASSVATGKNEKLFF.

The chain links TRBV27 to TRBJ1-1; possibly TRBD1 for D (5 bases). The V gene's germline CDR1 is MNHEY and CDR2 SMNVEV (reference sequence). Trimming pared 8 bases from V and 3 bases from J, leaving 13 bases between. This CDR3 contains 13 residues. Here the CDR3 DNA reads TGTGCCAGCGGCCTAACGACAGACACTGAAGCTTTCTTT. This gives the protein CASGLTTDTEAFF.

In this sample, this clonotype turned up a few times. J is TRBJ1-5 and V is TRBV5-1, with D unclear. Trimming removed 0 bases from V and 4 bases from J, with 5 bases in between. This CDR3 contains 13 residues. Germline CDR1 SGHRS, CDR2 YFSETQ. CDR3 in amino acids: CASSLAANQPQHF. The CDR3, as DNA: TGCGCCAGCAGCTTGGCCGCGAATCAGCCCCAGCATTTT.

The chain uses TRBV24-1 and TRBJ1-2; weak D call: TRBD1 (5 bases). V shed 10 bases and J shed 1 base, with 9 bases lying between them. Germline-derived CDR1 and CDR2 are KGHDR and SFDVKD. This CDR3 spans 12 amino acids. CDR3 in DNA: TGTGCCACATGGGGGGTTAACTATGGCTACACCTTC. Translated: CATWGVNYGYTF.

In its sample, this clonotype was seen a few times. The chain couples TRBV20-1 to TRBJ2-7, with 10 bases fitting TRBD2. Unmatched junction bases numbered 6, after V lost 5 bases and J lost 8 bases. CDR1 DFQATT and CDR2 SNEGSKA come from the germline V gene (reference sequence). This CDR3 comprises 12 residues. For the CDR3, the DNA is TGCAGTGCTGTAGCGGGGGGTTTAAAGCAGTACGTC. It translates to CSAVAGGLKQYV.

The table lists this clonotype with many counts. This rearrangement joins TRBV12-3 or TRBV12-4 to TRBJ2-3, with 8 bases aligning to TRBD2. The V gene end was trimmed by 6 bases and the J gene end by 0 bases; junction bases not matched to a gene: 11. The CDR3 sequence is 17 residues long. CDR3 in DNA: TGTGCCAGCAGGGCGGGGGGAGCCCGCCCGAGCACAGATACGCAGTATTTT. Protein product: CASRAGGARPSTDTQYF.

This clonotype was counted between two and nine times. This chain links TRBV12-3 or TRBV12-4 with TRBJ2-7; D perhaps matches TRBD2 (5 bases). This CDR3 has 15 residues. V lost 6 bases and J lost 3, with 18 bases in between. The CDR3 sequence is CASSAVASRDYEQYF. Here the CDR3 DNA reads TGTGCCAGCAGCGCGGTGGCTAGCCGGGACTACGAGCAGTACTTC.

This clonotype occurred many times. CDR3 region: CASSYRALNTEAFF. The CDR3 DNA reads as TGTGCCAGCAGCTACAGGGCCTTGAACACTGAAGCTTTCTTT. The chain employs TRBV6-2 or TRBV6-3 and TRBJ1-1; weak D call: TRBD1 (6 bases). CDR1 is MNHEY and CDR2 is SVGEGT in the germline V gene. The CDR3 runs to 14 residues. Deletions cut 6 bases from V and 0 bases from J, with 11 bases between.

This clonotype was detected many times. The rearrangement joins TRBV7-6 to TRBJ2-2, with D uncertain. The V end lost 3 bases, the J end lost 6 bases, and 5 bases lay between the germline ends. The V gene's germline CDR1 is SGHVS and CDR2 FNYEAQ. The CDR3 consists of 12 residues. CDR3 in DNA: TGTGCCAGCAGCTTTCCCGCCGGGGAGCTGTTTTTT. This gives the protein CASSFPAGELFF. Together with reference TRBV7-6 and TRBJ2-2, the CDR3 gives the full variable domain: GAGVSQSPRYKVTKRGQDVALRCDPISGHVSLYWYRQALGQGPEFLTYFNYEAQQDKSGLPNDRFSAERPEGSISTLTIQRTEQRDSAMYRCASSFPAGELFFGEGSRLTVL.

The sample holds a few counts of this clonotype. The V call is TRBV7-6, the J call TRBJ2-3, with D perhaps TRBD1 (6 bases). From germline, CDR1 is SGHVS and CDR2 FNYEAQ. The CDR3 is 14 amino acids. The V gene lost 4 bases and the J gene lost 5 bases, with 13 bases spanning the gap. The CDR3 reads CASSSLQGGDTQYF. CDR3 DNA sequence: TGTGCCAGCAGCTCACTACAAGGGGGAGATACGCAGTATTTT.

The chain is built from TRBV18 and TRBJ1-5, with TRBD1 matching 9 bases. The CDR3 loop spans 15 amino acids. Losses at the gene ends were 6 bases for V and 2 bases for J; bases not matched to a gene: 5. Germline V gene data show CDR1 as KGHSH and CDR2 as LQKENI. The CDR3 DNA is TGTGCCAGCTCCCAGGGACAGGGACGCAATCAGCCCCAGCATTTT. This encodes CASSQGQGRNQPQHF.

There are a few counts of this clonotype. The V call is TRBV5-1, the J call TRBJ2-5; TRBD2 might be the D (5 bases). The CDR3 sequence is 14 residues long. Trimming shortened V by 5 bases and J by 2 bases, and 13 bases separated the two germline ends. Germline loops: CDR1 SGHRS, CDR2 YFSETQ. DNA for the CDR3: TGCGCCAGCAGGCTCCTGGAGGCGCAAGAGACCCAGTACTTC. The encoded protein is CASRLLEAQETQYF.

In this sample, this clonotype turned up many times. The V call is TRBV7-2, the J call TRBJ2-3; D is unclear. The CDR3 spans 16 residues. Germline CDR1 is SGHTA and CDR2 is FQGNSA. V lost 5 bases to trimming and J lost 1 base, with 16 bases between them. DNA of the CDR3: TGTGCCAGCAGCCCGTTGAATGTGGTGGGCACAGATACGCAGTATTTT. This translates into CASSPLNVVGTDTQYF.

In its sample, this clonotype was seen many times. The chain is built from TRBV7-7 and TRBJ2-2; 8 bases agree with TRBD1. The germline CDR1 and CDR2 sequences are SSHAT and FNYEAQ (reference sequence). This CDR3 comprises 14 residues. The V gene end was trimmed by 6 bases and the J gene end by 5 bases; junction bases not matched to a gene: 5. CDR3 in amino acids: CASRLRGPTGELFF. For the CDR3, the DNA is TGTGCCAGCAGGCTCAGGGGGCCGACCGGGGAGCTGTTTTTT.

This clonotype was seen at least ten times. The rearrangement uses TRBV11-2 and TRBJ2-1; a weak D match, TRBD1 (6 bases). The germline CDR1 and CDR2 sequences are SGHAT and FQNNGV. CDR3 size: 13 residues. V gave up 3 bases and J gave up 5 bases, with 8 bases separating them. CDR3 nucleotide sequence: TGTGCCAGCAGCTTCGGACAGAACAATGAGCAGTTCTTC. Translation: CASSFGQNNEQFF.